This T cell receptor (beta chain) was profiled in a study of T cell changes during pregnancy in multiple sclerosis. Between the trimmed V and J ends, which lost 9 bases and 4 bases, there was a span of 13 bases. The CDR3 runs 13 residues. The germline V gene encodes CDR1 MNHEY and CDR2 SMNVEV (reference sequence). Some clones are missing from TCRdb's copy, which holds only in-frame ones; the method was immunoSEQ multiplex PCR. The sample carries around 38,000 clones, around 92% recorded once. The sample was CD8+ T cells from peripheral blood mononuclear cells, taken in the second trimester of pregnancy. This clonotype was obtained from a female donor with multiple sclerosis, enrolled in a pregnancy study. This chain connects TRBV27 to TRBJ1-5; D is ambiguous. The CDR3, as DNA: TGTGCCAGTAAACACGGGTCGAATCAGCCCCAGCATTTT. Amino acid sequence: CASKHGSNQPQHF.